The sequence of this TCR beta chain was determined in a study of blood T cell repertoires in COVID-19. The Seattle site enrolled patients during active infection and followed them longitudinally. TCRdb keeps only in-frame clones here, not all; method: immunoSEQ multiplex PCR. The sample lists some 130,000 clones, roughly 90% occurring once. Losses at the gene ends were 0 bases for V and 4 bases for J; bases not matched to a gene: 11. The CDR3 runs to 18 residues. The germline CDR1 and CDR2 sequences are SGHRS and YFSETQ. This sequence was found in a man between 60 and 75 years old with COVID-19, enrolled during active disease. The sample taken for sequencing was peripheral blood. The gene calls are TRBV5-1 and TRBJ1-3, with TRBD1 identical over 9 bases. The CDR3: CASSLEGTGPSRGNTIYF. DNA for the CDR3: TGCGCCAGCAGCTTGGAGGGGACAGGGCCTTCACGCGGAAACACCATATATTTT.